This is a list of T cell receptor beta chains from one sample in a study of blood T cell repertoires in COVID-19. Here immunoSEQ multiplex PCR was the method, and the copy in TCRdb shows in-frame clones only, minus some. This table holds 70,000 to 85,000 clones, about four fifths found once. Sequenced sample: peripheral blood. The receptors shown here come from a man of 80 years or more with acute or convalescent COVID-19. The CDR3 runs from the conserved cysteine through the conserved F or W. D genes are given only for firm matches. Part of the rows lack a size; the others show once, few, many or a class for expanded clones.

V	D	J	size	DNA	CDR3
TRBV27	-	TRBJ1-1	-	TGTGCCAGCAGGCTCAGGGATTATAACACTGAAGCTTTCTTT	CASRLRDYNTEAFF
TRBV3-1/TRBV3-2	-	TRBJ2-5	-	TGTGCCAGCAGCCAAGAGAGGGCGTGGGAGACCCAGTACTTC	CASSQERAWETQYF
TRBV2	-	TRBJ1-1	-	TGTGCCAGCAGGATCAGGGGGAACACTGAAGCTTTCTTT	CASRIRGNTEAFF
TRBV29-1	-	TRBJ1-1	-	TGCAGCGTTGAAATGGGACAGAACACTGAAGCTTTCTTT	CSVEMGQNTEAFF
TRBV7-8	-	TRBJ2-5	-	TGTGCCAGCAGCGCTGAGAGGCCGGGTGAGGATGGAGAGACCCAGTACTTC	CASSAERPGEDGETQYF
TRBV12-5	-	TRBJ2-3	-	TGTGCTAGTGGTTTGGTACTAGGGGAGGCAGATACGCAGTATTTT	CASGLVLGEADTQYF
TRBV9	TRBD1	TRBJ1-3	-	TGTGCCAGCAGCCCGAGTGGGACAGGGGGCCGTGGAAACACCATATATTTT	CASSPSGTGGRGNTIYF
TRBV5-6	-	TRBJ1-1	-	TGTGCCAGCAGCTCGTACACTGAAGCTTTCTTT	CASSSYTEAFF
TRBV18	TRBD1	TRBJ1-1	-	TGTGCCAGCTCATCAGGACAGGGGGCGGTGGCTGAAGCTTTCTTT	CASSSGQGAVAEAFF
TRBV5-1	TRBD1	TRBJ2-2	-	TGCGCCAGCAGCTGGACAGGGAACACCGGGGAGCTGTTTTTT	CASSWTGNTGELFF
TRBV6-1	TRBD1	TRBJ1-2	-	TGTGCCAGCAGTGAAGAAGTTGGGACAGTAGGTCTATCTAACTATGGCTACACCTTC	CASSEEVGTVGLSNYGYTF
TRBV12-3/TRBV12-4	TRBD1	TRBJ1-2	-	TGTGCCAGCAGTTCCGGACAGGGCGGCTACACCTTC	CASSSGQGGYTF
TRBV7-9	TRBD1	TRBJ2-2	-	TGTGCCAGCAGCACCGACAGGGACACCGGGGAGCTGTTTTTT	CASSTDRDTGELFF
TRBV9	TRBD1	TRBJ1-2	-	TGTGCCAGCTTTCGACAGGGTTCTAAAGACTATGGCTACACCTTC	CASFRQGSKDYGYTF
TRBV5-1	-	TRBJ1-3	-	TGCGCCAGCAGCTTGGGTCCGGGTGTTGGCTCTGGAAACACCATATATTTT	CASSLGPGVGSGNTIYF
TRBV10-3	TRBD2	TRBJ2-3	-	TGTGCCACCAGGGGGACTAGCGGGGGGCACACAGATACGCAGTATTTT	CATRGTSGGHTDTQYF
TRBV13	TRBD1	TRBJ1-4	few	TGTGCCAGCAGCTCCGGACAGGGGACAACTAATGAAAAACTGTTTTTT	CASSSGQGTTNEKLFF
TRBV10-1	TRBD1	TRBJ1-2	-	TGCGCCAGCAGTGGAGGGACAGGGGCCCGAATAAACTATGGCTACACCTTC	CASSGGTGARINYGYTF
TRBV19	TRBD1	TRBJ1-5	-	TGTGCCAGTAGTGCGCGTGGGGACAGGTATCAGCCCCAGCATTTT	CASSARGDRYQPQHF
TRBV24-1	-	TRBJ2-1	-	TGTGCCACCAGTGACCCCGGGACGGAGGGGAACAATGAGCAGTTCTTC	CATSDPGTEGNNEQFF
TRBV7-2	-	TRBJ1-5	-	TGTGCCAGCAGCGCCTGGACAGCACCAAATCAGCCCCAGCATTTT	CASSAWTAPNQPQHF
TRBV5-1	-	TRBJ2-7	once	TGCGCCAGCAGCTTGGGCGGGACTTCAACCTACGAGCAGTACTTC	CASSLGGTSTYEQYF
TRBV7-9	-	TRBJ1-3	-	TGTGCCAGCAGCTTTAGTACCTCTGGAAACACCATATATTTT	CASSFSTSGNTIYF
TRBV5-1	TRBD1	TRBJ2-1	-	TGCGCCAGCAGCGATACAGGGGAATTGAATGAGCAGTTCTTC	CASSDTGELNEQFF
TRBV11-2	TRBD1	TRBJ2-7	once	TGTGCCAGCAGCTTTAACACAGGGGGCTCCCACTCCTACGAGCAGTACTTC	CASSFNTGGSHSYEQYF
TRBV5-6	-	TRBJ2-5	-	TGTGCCAGCAGCTTCGGGAGAGAGGAGACCCAGTACTTC	CASSFGREETQYF
TRBV19	TRBD2	TRBJ2-5	-	TGTGCCAGTAGTTCCCGGACTAGCGGGGGGCAGTACTTC	CASSSRTSGGQYF
TRBV2	-	TRBJ2-7	-	TGTGCCAGCAGTCTAGTCTACGAGCAGTACTTC	CASSLVYEQYF
TRBV7-9	-	TRBJ1-3	few	TGTGCCAGCAGCTTATTGGTACAGGGTGAGAACACCATATATTTT	CASSLLVQGENTIYF
TRBV7-6	TRBD2	TRBJ2-3	once	TGTGCCAGCAGCTTAAGTTTATCTAGCGGGGGCCCTGGGACGCAGTATTTT	CASSLSLSSGGPGTQYF
TRBV5-1	TRBD1	TRBJ2-7	-	TGCGCCAGCAGCTACCGGGACAGGGGTTTCGAGCAGTACTTC	CASSYRDRGFEQYF
TRBV7-9	-	TRBJ1-2	-	TGTGCCAGCAGCTTAATGACAGCTAACTATGGCTACACCTTC	CASSLMTANYGYTF
TRBV4-2	-	TRBJ1-6	-	TGTGCCAGCAGCCGGCAGGAGGGAAATTCACCCCTCCACTTT	CASSRQEGNSPLHF
TRBV5-1	TRBD2	TRBJ2-5	-	TGCGCCAGCAGCGGGAGGGCGGGTGAGACCCAGTACTTC	CASSGRAGETQYF
TRBV2	-	TRBJ2-1	-	TGTGCCAGCAGTGAAGCAGGGAGGACCTACAATGAGCAGTTCTTC	CASSEAGRTYNEQFF
TRBV19	-	TRBJ1-1	-	TGTGCCAGTAGTATACAGGCAGGGGAAGGAACTGAAGCTTTCTTT	CASSIQAGEGTEAFF
TRBV29-1	-	TRBJ1-2	-	TGCAGCGTTGAAGCAGGGTTCTATGGCTACACCTTC	CSVEAGFYGYTF
TRBV19	TRBD1	TRBJ1-2	-	TGTGCCAGTAGCCTACCCGGGACAGGCCGTCACTATGGCTACACCTTC	CASSLPGTGRHYGYTF
TRBV11-2	TRBD1	TRBJ2-7	-	TGTGCCAGCAGCTCTACCGGGACAGGTATCATCTACGAGCAGTACTTC	CASSSTGTGIIYEQYF
TRBV30	-	TRBJ2-3	once	TGTGCCTGGGGCAGGGGAACTACGCAGTATTTT	CAWGRGTTQYF
TRBV10-3	TRBD2	TRBJ2-3	-	TGTGCCATCAGCTCTAGCGGGGGCCGAGGTCCAGATACGCAGTATTTT	CAISSSGGRGPDTQYF
TRBV19	TRBD1	TRBJ2-2	-	TGTGCCAGTAGTCTACAGGGGTACACCGGGGAGCTGTTTTTT	CASSLQGYTGELFF
TRBV5-8	-	TRBJ2-4	-	TGTGCCAGCAGCCCTCGGTTGTGGGCGGCCAAAAACATTCAGTACTTC	CASSPRLWAAKNIQYF
TRBV9	TRBD2	TRBJ2-3	-	TGTGCCAGCAGCGTAGAAACCCTGCGGGGGGGCGCAGATACGCAGTATTTT	CASSVETLRGGADTQYF
TRBV10-3	-	TRBJ2-1	-	TGTGCCATCAGTGATTCCGGGAACCACAATGAGCAGTTCTTC	CAISDSGNHNEQFF
TRBV5-5	TRBD1	TRBJ1-6	once	TGTGCCAGCAGCTATACAGGGGAAAATAATTCACCCCTCCACTTT	CASSYTGENNSPLHF
TRBV18	-	TRBJ1-1	-	TGTGCCAGCTCACAAGACAGAGAATACACTGAAGCTTTCTTT	CASSQDREYTEAFF
TRBV19	TRBD1	TRBJ1-1	-	TGTGCCAGTAGTAACGACAGGGGGGTGAGGAACACTGAAGCTTTCTTT	CASSNDRGVRNTEAFF
TRBV18	-	TRBJ2-1	-	TGTGCCAGCTCACCCAGGGCCGGCGATGAGCAGTTCTTC	CASSPRAGDEQFF
TRBV3-1/TRBV3-2	-	TRBJ1-1	-	TGTGCCAGCAGTAAGGGGAAGAACACTGAAGCTTTCTTT	CASSKGKNTEAFF
TRBV5-4	-	TRBJ1-6	-	TGTGCCAGCAGCTTGGTGCGGAGGGATTCACCCCTCCACTTT	CASSLVRRDSPLHF
TRBV5-6	TRBD1	TRBJ1-5	-	TGTGCCAGCAGTCGGGACAGGGGGGATCAGCCCCAGCATTTT	CASSRDRGDQPQHF
TRBV6-5	-	TRBJ2-5	-	TGTGCCAGCAGTTACTCGAGTCTCTCACAAGAGACCCAGTACTTC	CASSYSSLSQETQYF